The 22 T cell receptor beta chains reported below all come from one sample, sequenced in a study of T cells expressing NK-cell markers. TCRdb reprocessed the 5' RACE reads; each CDR3 protein has one entry and no DNA is given. Its table records about 460,000 distinct CDR3 sequences. Sample: blood T cells: a sorted CD56 or NKG2C T cell subset, CD4+ or CD8+ T cells, or bulk PBMC T cells (not recorded which). The origin of the receptors is a woman between 45 and 60 years old in good health.

The V and J genes are TRBV7-9 and TRBJ1-5; TCRdb indicates TRBD1, and absent DNA this call remains unverified. Germline CDR1 SEHNR, CDR2 FQNEAQ (reference sequence). The CDR3 has 17 amino acids. The CDR3 loop is CASSPTPTGVDGQPQHF.

The CDR3 is CSARDPQGGPYTQYF. The rearrangement links TRBV20-1 to TRBJ2-3; as DNA is missing, the TRBD2 call by TCRdb cannot be tested. This CDR3 comprises 15 residues. Germline V gene sequence: CDR1 DFQATT, CDR2 SNEGSKA (reference sequence).

The chain uses TRBV5-1 and TRBJ2-3; TCRdb names TRBD1, which stays unverified in the absence of DNA. This CDR3 is 14 amino acids long. CDR1 and CDR2 (germline): SGHRS, YFSETQ. CDR3: CASSLGAGLDTQYF. The complete variable domain, with remaining parts taken from reference TRBV5-1 and TRBJ2-3, reads KAGVTQTPRYLIKTRGQQVTLSCSPISGHRSVSWYQQTPGQGLQFLFEYFSETQRNKGNFPGRFSGRQFSNSRSEMNVSTLELGDSALYLCASSLGAGLDTQYFGPGTRLTVL.

This chain joins TRBV28 and TRBJ1-6; TCRdb reports TRBD1, a call that lacks DNA to check it against. The CDR3 is 13 residues long. The germline gives CDR1 MDHEN, CDR2 SYDVKM. The CDR3 is CASNPDRAGTLHF.

The chain is built from TRBV5-1 and TRBJ1-4; TCRdb reports TRBD1, a call that lacks DNA to check it against. CDR1 is SGHRS and CDR2 is YFSETQ in the germline V gene. This CDR3 is 18 amino acids long. The CDR3 loop reads CASSFIRGPTATNEKLFF.

The chain is built from TRBV20-1 and TRBJ2-7; the TRBD1 assignment by TCRdb is unverifiable without DNA. The CDR3 sequence is 19 residues long. The germline CDR1 and CDR2 sequences are DFQATT and SNEGSKA (reference sequence). CDR3 protein: CSARDRAPLTSGSFYEQYF.

V gene TRBV4-1 combines with J gene TRBJ2-3; absent DNA, TCRdb's TRBD1 call cannot be checked. Germline lookup yields CDR1 MGHRA and CDR2 YSYEKL. CDR3 length: 17 amino acids. CDR3 in amino acids: CASSHFSGAVGTDTQYF.

V and J are TRBV6-5 and TRBJ2-7; as DNA is missing, the TRBD2 call by TCRdb cannot be tested. Germline loops: CDR1 MNHEY, CDR2 SVGAGI. The CDR3 contains 15 residues. CDR3 in amino acids: CASSARLAGDLEQYF.

This chain connects TRBV30 to TRBJ2-2; TCRdb's D call of TRBD2 is untestable without DNA. This CDR3 comprises 16 residues. Germline CDR1 is GTSNPN and CDR2 is SVGIG (reference sequence). This CDR3 is CAWSVKGLDNTGELFF. The full variable domain, with the rest looked up from reference TRBV30 and TRBJ2-2, is SQTIHQWPATLVQPVGSPLSLECTVEGTSNPNLYWYRQAAGRGLQLLFYSVGIGQISSEVPQNLSASRPQDRQFILSSKKLLLSDSGFYLCAWSVKGLDNTGELFFGEGSRLTVL.

This chain connects TRBV20-1 to TRBJ2-1; there is no DNA to check the TCRdb D call of TRBD2. CDR1 and CDR2 (germline): DFQATT, SNEGSKA (reference sequence). This CDR3 comprises 15 residues. CDR3 protein: CSATSTSGNRNEQFF.

The V gene is TRBV20-1, the J gene TRBJ2-3; TCRdb picks TRBD1, but there is no DNA to check that call. This CDR3 is built from 17 residues. The germline gives CDR1 DFQATT, CDR2 SNEGSKA (reference sequence). The chain's CDR3 is CSARESSWAVGTDTQYF.

This CDR3 is CASSESMLALKYNEQFF. The rearrangement joins TRBV10-1 to TRBJ2-1; there is no DNA to check the TCRdb D call of TRBD2. CDR3 length: 17 amino acids. CDR1 is WNHNN and CDR2 is SYGVQD in the germline V gene (reference sequence).

J is TRBJ1-2 and V is TRBV29-1. The length of the CDR3 is 13 residues. The germline V gene has CDR1 SQVTM and CDR2 ANQGSEA. CDR3 in amino acids: CSVDGRATYGYTF. Drawing the rest from reference TRBV29-1 and TRBJ1-2, the complete variable domain is SAVISQKPSRDICQRGTSLTIQCQVDSQVTMMFWYRQQPGQSLTLIATANQGSEATYESGFVIDKFPISRPNLTFSTLTVSNMSPEDSSIYLCSVDGRATYGYTFGSGTRLTVV.

CDR3: CATRDSPNTGELFF. The V call is TRBV10-3, the J call TRBJ2-2; TCRdb's D call, TRBD1, is unchecked because there is no DNA. CDR1 is ENHRY and CDR2 is SYGVKD in the germline V gene. The CDR3 extends over 14 amino acids.

The genes are TRBV3-1 and TRBJ2-1; TCRdb indicates TRBD2, and absent DNA this call remains unverified. The CDR3 runs 14 residues. Germline V CDR1 and CDR2: LGHDT, YNNKEL (reference sequence). CDR3 loop: CASSPIRGGMEQFF.

The chain employs TRBV5-1 and TRBJ2-3. This CDR3 has 13 amino acids. Germline assignment: CDR1 SGHRS and CDR2 YFSETQ. The CDR3: CASSGNYADTQYF. The full variable domain, with the rest looked up from reference TRBV5-1 and TRBJ2-3, is KAGVTQTPRYLIKTRGQQVTLSCSPISGHRSVSWYQQTPGQGLQFLFEYFSETQRNKGNFPGRFSGRQFSNSRSEMNVSTLELGDSALYLCASSGNYADTQYFGPGTRLTVL.

This chain links TRBV2 with TRBJ2-3; there is no DNA to check the TCRdb D call of TRBD1. The CDR3 covers 17 residues. Germline V CDR1 and CDR2: SNHLY, FYNNEI. CDR3 in amino acids: CASSPLPGQGTTDTQYF.

The chain couples TRBV18 to TRBJ1-4; TCRdb's assignment of TRBD1 cannot be checked, as there is no DNA. Germline values: CDR1 KGHSH, CDR2 LQKENI. CDR3 length: 15 amino acids. The CDR3 is CASSPPDRPQEKLFF.

This sequence joins TRBV9 and TRBJ1-2; TCRdb's D gene call, TRBD1, goes unchecked for lack of DNA. The germline V gene has CDR1 SGDLS and CDR2 YYNGEE. CDR3 length equals 15 residues. The CDR3 reads CASSVGDDFNYGYTF.

V is TRBV12-3 or TRBV12-4 and J is TRBJ1-4; the D gene TCRdb calls, TRBD1, cannot be checked with no DNA. The CDR3 has 11 amino acids. CDR3 sequence: CASGGTEKLFF.

The V gene is TRBV24-1, the J gene TRBJ2-7; as DNA is missing, the TRBD1 call by TCRdb cannot be tested. This CDR3 comprises 13 residues. In germline, CDR1 is KGHDR, CDR2 SFDVKD. The CDR3 loop is CATWDGSSYEQYF.

The genes are TRBV4-1 and TRBJ2-2; no DNA is available, so the TRBD1 call from TCRdb remains unchecked. The CDR3 runs 14 residues. Germline V lookup: CDR1 MGHRA, CDR2 YSYEKL. Here the CDR3 reads CASRETGNTGELFF.